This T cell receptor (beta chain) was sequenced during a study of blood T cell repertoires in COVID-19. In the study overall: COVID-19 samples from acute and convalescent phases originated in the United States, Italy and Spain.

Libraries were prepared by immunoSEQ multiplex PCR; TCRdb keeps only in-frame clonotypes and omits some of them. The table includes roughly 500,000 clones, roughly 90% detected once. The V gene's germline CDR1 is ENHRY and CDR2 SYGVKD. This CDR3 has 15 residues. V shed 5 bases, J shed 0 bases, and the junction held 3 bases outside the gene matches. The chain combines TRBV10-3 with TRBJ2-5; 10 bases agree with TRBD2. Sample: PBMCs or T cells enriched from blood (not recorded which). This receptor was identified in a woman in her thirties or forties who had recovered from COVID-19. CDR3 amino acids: CAISPGTSDQETQYF. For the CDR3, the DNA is TGTGCCATCAGTCCCGGGACTAGCGACCAAGAGACCCAGTACTTC.